The entry that follows covers one TCR beta chain sequence. The table came from immunoSEQ multiplex PCR; TCRdb's copy has only in-frame clones and leaves some out. The sample contains approximately 200,000 clones, about nine tenths of which appear only once. The sample comes from a study of blood T cell repertoires in COVID-19. CDR1 MNHEY and CDR2 SMNVEV come from the germline V gene (reference sequence). V was trimmed by 0 bases and J by 4 bases, leaving 10 bases between them. CDR3 size: 15 residues. This clonotype originated in a man younger than 35 with acute COVID-19. The sequencing input was PBMCs or T cells enriched from blood (not recorded which). The rearrangement joins TRBV27 to TRBJ2-1, with D possibly matching TRBD2 (6 bases). In DNA, the CDR3 is TGTGCCAGCAGTTTATCCGGGAGTGGGTACAATGAGCAGTTCTTC. Translating gives CASSLSGSGYNEQFF.